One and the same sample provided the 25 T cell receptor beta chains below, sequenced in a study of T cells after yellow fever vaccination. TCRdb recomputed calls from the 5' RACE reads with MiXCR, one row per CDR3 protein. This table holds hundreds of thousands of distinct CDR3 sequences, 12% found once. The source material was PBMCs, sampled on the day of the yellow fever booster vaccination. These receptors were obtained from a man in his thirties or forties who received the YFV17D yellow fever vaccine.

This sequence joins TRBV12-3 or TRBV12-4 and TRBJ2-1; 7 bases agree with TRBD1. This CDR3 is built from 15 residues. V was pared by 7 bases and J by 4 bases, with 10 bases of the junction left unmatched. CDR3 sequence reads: CASTHGTVSYNEQFF. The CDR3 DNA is TGTGCCAGCACCCACGGGACAGTTTCTTACAATGAGCAGTTCTTC.

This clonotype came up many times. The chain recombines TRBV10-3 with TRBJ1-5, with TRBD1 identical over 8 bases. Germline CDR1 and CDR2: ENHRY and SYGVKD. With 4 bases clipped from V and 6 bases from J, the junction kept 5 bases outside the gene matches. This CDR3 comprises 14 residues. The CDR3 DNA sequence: TGTGCCATCAGTGTGGACAGGGACGCTCAGCCCCAGCATTTT. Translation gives CAISVDRDAQPQHF.

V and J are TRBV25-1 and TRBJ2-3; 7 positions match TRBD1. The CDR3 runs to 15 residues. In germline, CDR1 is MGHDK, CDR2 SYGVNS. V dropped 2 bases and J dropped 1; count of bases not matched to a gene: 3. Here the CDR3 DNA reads TGTGCCAGCAGTGAACTAGGGACAGGCACAGATACGCAGTATTTT. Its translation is CASSELGTGTDTQYF.

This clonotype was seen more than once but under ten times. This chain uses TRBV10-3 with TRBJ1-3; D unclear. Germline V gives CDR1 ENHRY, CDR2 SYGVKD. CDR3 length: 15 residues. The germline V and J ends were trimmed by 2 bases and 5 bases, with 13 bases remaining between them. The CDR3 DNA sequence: TGTGCCATCAGTGAGCCGAGGTCCGCGAGAAACACCATATATTTT. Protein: CAISEPRSARNTIYF.

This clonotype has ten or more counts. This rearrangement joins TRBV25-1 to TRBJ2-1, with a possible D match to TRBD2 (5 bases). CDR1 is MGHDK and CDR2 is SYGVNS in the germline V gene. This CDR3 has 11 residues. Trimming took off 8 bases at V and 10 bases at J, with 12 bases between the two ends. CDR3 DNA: TGTGCCAGCCGGGATTTTAGAGAGCAGTTCTTC. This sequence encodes CASRDFREQFF. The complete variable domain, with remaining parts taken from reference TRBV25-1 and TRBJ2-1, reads EADIYQTPRYLVIGTGKKITLECSQTMGHDKMYWYQQDPGMELHLIHYSYGVNSTEKGDLSSESTVSRIRTEHFPLTLESARPSHTSQYLCASRDFREQFFGPGTRLTVL.

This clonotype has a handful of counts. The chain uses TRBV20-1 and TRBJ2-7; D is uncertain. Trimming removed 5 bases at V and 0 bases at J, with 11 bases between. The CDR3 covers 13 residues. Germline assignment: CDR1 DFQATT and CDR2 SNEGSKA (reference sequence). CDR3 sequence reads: CSAGDDHSYEQYF. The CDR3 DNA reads TGCAGTGCTGGCGATGACCACTCCTACGAGCAGTACTTC.

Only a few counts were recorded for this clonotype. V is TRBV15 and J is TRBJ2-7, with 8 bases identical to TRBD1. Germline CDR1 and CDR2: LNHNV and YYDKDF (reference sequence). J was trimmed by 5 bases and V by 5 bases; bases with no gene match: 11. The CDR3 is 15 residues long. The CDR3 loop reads CATSPRTGLEDEQYF. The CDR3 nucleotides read TGTGCCACCAGCCCGCGGACAGGGTTAGAGGACGAGCAGTACTTC. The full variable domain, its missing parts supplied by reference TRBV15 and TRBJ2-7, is DAMVIQNPRYQVTQFGKPVTLSCSQTLNHNVMYWYQQKSSQAPKLLFHYYDKDFNNEADTPDNFQSRRPNTSFCFLDIRSPGLGDTAMYLCATSPRTGLEDEQYFGPGTRLTVT.

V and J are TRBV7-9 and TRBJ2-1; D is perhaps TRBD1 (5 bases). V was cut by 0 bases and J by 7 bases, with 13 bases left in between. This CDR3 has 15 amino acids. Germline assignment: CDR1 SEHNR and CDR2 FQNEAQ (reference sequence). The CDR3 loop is CASSLAQGTSNEQFF. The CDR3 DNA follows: TGTGCCAGCAGCTTAGCGCAGGGAACGTCGAATGAGCAGTTCTTC.

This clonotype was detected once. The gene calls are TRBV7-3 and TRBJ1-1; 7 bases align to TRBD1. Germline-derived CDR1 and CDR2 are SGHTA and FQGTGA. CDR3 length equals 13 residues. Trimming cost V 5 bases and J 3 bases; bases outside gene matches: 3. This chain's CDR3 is CASSKGQHTEAFF. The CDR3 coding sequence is TGTGCCAGCAGCAAGGGACAGCACACTGAAGCTTTCTTT. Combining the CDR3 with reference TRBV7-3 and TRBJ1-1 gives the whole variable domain GAGVSQTPSNKVTEKGKYVELRCDPISGHTALYWYRQSLGQGPEFLIYFQGTGAADDSGLPNDRFFAVRPEGSVSTLKIQRTERGDSAVYLCASSKGQHTEAFFGQGTRLTVV.

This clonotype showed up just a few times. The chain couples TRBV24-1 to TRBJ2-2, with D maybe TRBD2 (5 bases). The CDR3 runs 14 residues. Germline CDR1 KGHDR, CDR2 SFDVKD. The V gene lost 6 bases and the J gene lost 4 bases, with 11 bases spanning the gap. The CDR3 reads CATSPGIGTGELFF. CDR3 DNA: TGTGCCACCAGTCCGGGGATTGGCACCGGGGAGCTGTTTTTT.

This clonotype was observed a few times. The CDR3 DNA sequence: TGCGCCAGCAGCCAAGGGGCCAAGAATATAGGACAGGGGGCGATCGGCTACACCTTC. Protein product: CASSQGAKNIGQGAIGYTF. The chain recombines TRBV4-3 with TRBJ1-2; 11 bases map to TRBD1. The CDR3 loop spans 19 amino acids. Trimming at V came to 1 base and at J to 8 bases, leaving 18 bases not matched to a gene. Germline V lookup: CDR1 LGHNA, CDR2 YSLEER.

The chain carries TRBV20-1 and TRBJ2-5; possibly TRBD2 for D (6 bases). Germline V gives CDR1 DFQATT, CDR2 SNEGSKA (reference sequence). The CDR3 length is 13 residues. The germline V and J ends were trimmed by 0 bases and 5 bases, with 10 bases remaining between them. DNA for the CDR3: TGCAGTGCTAGAGAACGCGGGATTGAGACCCAGTACTTC. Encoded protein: CSARERGIETQYF.

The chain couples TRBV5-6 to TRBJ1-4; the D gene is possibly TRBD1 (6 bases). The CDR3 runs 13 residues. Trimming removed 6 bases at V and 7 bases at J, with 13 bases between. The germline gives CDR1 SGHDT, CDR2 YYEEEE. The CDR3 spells CASTLTGGEKLFF. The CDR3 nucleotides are TGTGCCAGCACCCTGACAGGTGGTGAAAAACTGTTTTTT.

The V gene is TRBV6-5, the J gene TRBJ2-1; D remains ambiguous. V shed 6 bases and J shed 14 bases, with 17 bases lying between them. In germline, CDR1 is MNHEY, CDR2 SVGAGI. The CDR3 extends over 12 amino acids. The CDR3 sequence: CASSPAIGEEFF. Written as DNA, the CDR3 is TGTGCCAGCAGCCCCGCGATAGGAGAGGAGTTCTTC.

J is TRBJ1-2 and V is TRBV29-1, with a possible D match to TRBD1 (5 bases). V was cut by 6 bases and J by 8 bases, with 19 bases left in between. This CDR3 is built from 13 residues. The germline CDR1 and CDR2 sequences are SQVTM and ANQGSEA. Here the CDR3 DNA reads TGCAGCGTGAGGGATGGGCAGGGTTTGGGCTACACCTTC. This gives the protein CSVRDGQGLGYTF.

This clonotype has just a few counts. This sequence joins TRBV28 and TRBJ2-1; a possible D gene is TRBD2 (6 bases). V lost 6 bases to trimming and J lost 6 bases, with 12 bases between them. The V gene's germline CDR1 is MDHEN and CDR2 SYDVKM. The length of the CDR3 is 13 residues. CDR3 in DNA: TGTGCCAGCAGCGGGACTTTATTCAATGAGCAGTTCTTC. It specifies CASSGTLFNEQFF.

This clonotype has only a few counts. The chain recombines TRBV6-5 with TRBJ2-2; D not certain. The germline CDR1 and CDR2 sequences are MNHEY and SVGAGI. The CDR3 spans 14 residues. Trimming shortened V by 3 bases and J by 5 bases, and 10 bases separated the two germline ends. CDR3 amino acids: CASSYYGGTGELFF. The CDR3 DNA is TGTGCCAGCAGTTATTATGGTGGAACCGGGGAGCTGTTTTTT.

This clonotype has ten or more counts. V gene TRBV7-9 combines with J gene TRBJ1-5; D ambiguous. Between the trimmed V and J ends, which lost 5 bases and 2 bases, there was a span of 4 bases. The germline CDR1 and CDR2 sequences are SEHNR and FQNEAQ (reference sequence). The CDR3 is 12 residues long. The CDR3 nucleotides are TGTGCCAGCAGCACGGGCAATCAGCCCCAGCATTTT. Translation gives CASSTGNQPQHF.

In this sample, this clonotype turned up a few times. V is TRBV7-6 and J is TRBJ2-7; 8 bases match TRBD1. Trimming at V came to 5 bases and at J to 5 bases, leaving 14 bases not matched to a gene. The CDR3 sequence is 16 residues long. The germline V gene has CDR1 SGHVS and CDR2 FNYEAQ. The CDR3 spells CASSPKGQGRNDEQYF. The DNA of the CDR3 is TGTGCCAGCAGCCCAAAAGGACAGGGTCGCAATGACGAGCAGTACTTC.

The CDR3 reads CASSYNVVSGGYTF. CDR3 nucleotide sequence: TGTGCCAGCAGTTACAATGTGGTCAGTGGCGGCTACACCTTC. The genes are TRBV6-5 and TRBJ1-2; unclear D gene. The germline gives CDR1 MNHEY, CDR2 SVGAGI. V was pared by 2 bases and J by 8 bases, with 15 bases between. There are 14 residues in the CDR3.

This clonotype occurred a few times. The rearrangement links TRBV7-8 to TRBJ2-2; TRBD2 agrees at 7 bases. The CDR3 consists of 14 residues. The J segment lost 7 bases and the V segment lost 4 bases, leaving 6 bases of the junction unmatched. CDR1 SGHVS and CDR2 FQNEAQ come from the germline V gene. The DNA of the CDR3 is TGTGCCAGCAGCTCCCAGACTAGCATCGGGGAGCTGTTTTTT. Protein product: CASSSQTSIGELFF.

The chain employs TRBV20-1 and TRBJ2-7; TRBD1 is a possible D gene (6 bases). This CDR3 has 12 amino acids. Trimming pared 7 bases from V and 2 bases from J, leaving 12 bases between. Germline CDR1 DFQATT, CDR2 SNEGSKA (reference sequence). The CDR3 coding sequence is TGCAGTGTCAGAGAGGGGGCCTACGAGCAGTACTTC. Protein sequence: CSVREGAYEQYF.

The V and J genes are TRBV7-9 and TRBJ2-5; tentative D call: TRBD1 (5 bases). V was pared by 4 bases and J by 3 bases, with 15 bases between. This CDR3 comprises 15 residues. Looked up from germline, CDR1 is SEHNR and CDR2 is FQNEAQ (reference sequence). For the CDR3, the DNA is TGTGCCAGCAGCTATCAGGGCCTGATCGAAGAGACCCAGTACTTC. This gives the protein CASSYQGLIEETQYF.

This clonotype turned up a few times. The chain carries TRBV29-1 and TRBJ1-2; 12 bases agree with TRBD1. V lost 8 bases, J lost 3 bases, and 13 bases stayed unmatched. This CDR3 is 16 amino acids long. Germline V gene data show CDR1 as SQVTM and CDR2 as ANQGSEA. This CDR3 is CSSLIWGQGAHYGYTF. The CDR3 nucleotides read TGCAGCTCATTGATATGGGGACAGGGGGCGCACTATGGCTACACCTTC.

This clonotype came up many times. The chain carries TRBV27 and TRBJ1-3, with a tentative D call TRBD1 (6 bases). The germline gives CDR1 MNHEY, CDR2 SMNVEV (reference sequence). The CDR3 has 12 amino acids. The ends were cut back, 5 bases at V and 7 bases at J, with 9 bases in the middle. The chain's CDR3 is CASSPGGNTIYF. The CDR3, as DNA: TGTGCCAGCAGTCCTGGGGGCAACACCATATATTTT.